The 5 T cell receptor beta chains reported below all come from one sample, sequenced in a study of T cells in narcolepsy. Some clones are missing from TCRdb's copy, which holds only in-frame ones; the method was immunoSEQ multiplex PCR. Here the sample spans 25,000 to 30,000 clones, approximately 83% being singletons. The sequencing sample was made of CD45RA- memory CD4+ T cells from PBMCs. The receptors shown here come from a human donor with narcolepsy.

The chain has TRBV25-1 and TRBJ2-1; D is perhaps TRBD1 (5 bases). V was shortened by 4 bases and J by 8 bases, with 15 bases between the two germline ends. From germline, CDR1 is MGHDK and CDR2 SYGVNS. CDR3 length: 14 residues. CDR3 sequence reads: CASSARPGLDEQFF. The CDR3 nucleotides are TGTGCCAGCAGTGCTCGCCCAGGGCTGGATGAGCAGTTCTTC.

This clone appeared once. A read error may produce the germline difference seen at one junction end. The rearrangement links TRBV28 to TRBJ1-5, with TRBD1 as a possible D gene (6 bases). The CDR3 extends over 20 amino acids. Germline V gene data show CDR1 as MDHEN and CDR2 as SYDVKM. CDR3 sequence (DNA): TGTGCCAGCAGTCCCGAGGGCCGGGGTGGGCACAGGGTGGGCAAGCAGCCCCAGCATTTT. It codes for CASSPEGRGGHRVGKQPQHF.

The chain joins TRBV7-8 to TRBJ2-2; D may match TRBD1 or TRBD2 (5 bases each). There are 15 residues in the CDR3. Trimming stripped 2 bases from V and 4 bases from J, with 11 bases between. Germline lookup yields CDR1 SGHVS and CDR2 FQNEAQ. CDR3 residues: CASSLTLGPTGELFF. The CDR3 DNA follows: TGTGCCAGCAGCTTAACCCTGGGACCCACCGGGGAGCTGTTTTTT.

The chain couples TRBV9 to TRBJ1-3, with 10 bases matching TRBD1. Germline lookup yields CDR1 SGDLS and CDR2 YYNGEE. Trimming at V came to 0 bases and at J to 6 bases, leaving 3 bases not matched to a gene. The CDR3 runs to 15 residues. CDR3 amino acids: CASSVEGTGVNTIYF. Here the CDR3 DNA reads TGTGCCAGCAGCGTAGAAGGGACAGGGGTAAACACCATATATTTT. The full variable domain, completed using reference TRBV9 and TRBJ1-3, is DSGVTQTPKHLITATGQRVTLRCSPRSGDLSVYWYQQSLDQGLQFLIQYYNGEERAKGNILERFSAQQFPDLHSELNLSSLELGDSALYFCASSVEGTGVNTIYFGEGSWLTVV.

As concerns this clone: The same CDR3 can be traced to other DNA sequences in this sample. The chain carries TRBV30 and TRBJ2-5; 13 bases match TRBD2. V gave up 5 bases and J gave up 2 bases; unmatched junction bases: 11. CDR3 length equals 17 residues. Looked up from germline, CDR1 is GTSNPN and CDR2 is SVGIG (reference sequence). For the CDR3, the DNA is TGTGCCTGGCGAGGGGGTCTGACTAGCGGGGGGCAAGAGACCCAGTACTTC. Residues: CAWRGGLTSGGQETQYF.